This TCR beta chain appears in the sequencing data of a study of cytomegalovirus exposure and HLA in healthy donors. Points from the study as a whole: One variant, a missense change in DCLRE1C, was linked in a later analysis to TCR beta V- and J-gene trimming.

Trimming left V 3 bases short and J 7 bases short, with 16 bases between. Per the germline V gene, CDR1 is MNHEY and CDR2 is SMNVEV (reference sequence). The CDR3 sequence is 14 residues long. As for this clone: Its antigen remains unidentified.

In the PCR, 60 Vbeta and 13 Jbeta primers were used. Sequencing used immunoSEQ multiplex PCR; TCRdb keeps in-frame clones, though not all of them. The data show 210,000 or so clones, less than 85% seen once. The sequenced sample was PBMCs. The TCR was taken from a man aged 18 to 30 in good health and CMV-seronegative. The chain links TRBV27 to TRBJ2-7; perhaps TRBD1 as D (6 bases). CDR3 nucleotide sequence: TGTGCCAGCAGTTTTGGGGCAGGGGCCGGAGAGCAGTACTTC. Residues: CASSFGAGAGEQYF.